The 15 T cell receptor beta chains given below trace back to one sample, sequenced in a study of technical replicates of blood from a handful of donors. The repertoire was sequenced with immunoSEQ multiplex PCR; TCRdb's copy has only in-frame clones and lacks some. Counted here are tens of thousands of clones, approximately 83% occurring once; the ten biggest clones make up approximately 5.1%. Sequenced material: PBMCs. These receptors all come from a human donor in good health. Some clones in this sample may be carry-over from other donors' samples.

The chain employs TRBV7-9 and TRBJ2-7; TRBD1 agrees at 7 bases. Trimming cost V 2 bases and J 3 bases; bases outside gene matches: 1. CDR1 and CDR2 (germline): SEHNR, FQNEAQ (reference sequence). CDR3 length equals 13 residues. CDR3 loop: CASSLNRGYEQYF. Here the CDR3 DNA reads TGTGCCAGCAGCTTAAACAGGGGCTACGAGCAGTACTTC.

This clone was seen only a few times. This chain joins TRBV6-1 and TRBJ1-5; D is perhaps TRBD1 (5 bases). Deletions cut 1 base from V and 5 bases from J, with 15 bases between. Germline-derived CDR1 and CDR2 are MNHNS and SASEGT. CDR3 length: 16 amino acids. Here the CDR3 DNA reads TGTGCCAGCAGTGAAGGAGTGGGGCCAACCTATCAGCCCCAGCATTTT. Its protein product is CASSEGVGPTYQPQHF.

V usage is TRBV19 and J usage is TRBJ1-2, with TRBD1 as a possible D gene (5 bases). V was clipped by 1 base and J by 4 bases, with 13 bases between them. Germline values: CDR1 LNHDA, CDR2 SQIVND (reference sequence). This CDR3 is built from 15 residues. The CDR3 DNA follows: TGTGCCAGTAGTATAGGGCAGGGCGCCTCCTATGGCTACACCTTC. This translates into CASSIGQGASYGYTF.

CDR3 DNA: TGTGCCAGCAGCCCCCGGGCAGGGGGCGGTACAACTAATGAAAAACTGTTTTTT. It encodes CASSPRAGGGTTNEKLFF. The chain combines TRBV7-8 with TRBJ1-4; TRBD1 matches 8 bases. The trim removed 5 bases at V and 0 bases at J, leaving 11 bases unmatched. The CDR3 is 18 amino acids. Germline V gene sequence: CDR1 SGHVS, CDR2 FQNEAQ. Based on the CDR3 plus reference TRBV7-8 and TRBJ1-4, the full variable domain is GAGVSQSPRYKVAKRGQDVALRCDPISGHVSLFWYQQALGQGPEFLTYFQNEAQLDKSGLPSDRFFAERPEGSVSTLKIQRTQQEDSAVYLCASSPRAGGGTTNEKLFFGSGTQLSVL.

This sequence joins TRBV7-2 and TRBJ2-7; 9 bases map to TRBD2. There are 19 residues in the CDR3. V was clipped by 1 base and J by 3 bases; unmatched bases: 16. Germline V gene data show CDR1 as SGHTA and CDR2 as FQGNSA. The CDR3 here is CASSLGDHKASGVGYEQYF. CDR3 nucleotide sequence: TGTGCCAGCAGCTTAGGGGATCATAAGGCTAGCGGGGTGGGCTACGAGCAGTACTTC.

The chain has TRBV6-6 and TRBJ2-7; the match to TRBD1 covers 8 bases. Germline CDR1 reads MNHNY; CDR2 reads SVGAGI (reference sequence). The length of the CDR3 is 16 residues. V was clipped by 4 bases and J by 3 bases; unmatched bases: 11. Here the CDR3 reads CASSSPDRVSFYEQYF. The DNA of the CDR3 is TGTGCCAGCAGTTCCCCGGACAGGGTGTCGTTCTACGAGCAGTACTTC.

The genes are TRBV5-4 and TRBJ2-7; 8 bases match TRBD2. Germline CDR1 reads SGHNT; CDR2 reads YYREEE (reference sequence). V was pared by 3 bases and J by 0 bases, with 5 bases of the junction left unmatched. This CDR3 region has 15 residues. The CDR3 reads CASSSPGTSSYEQYF. The CDR3 region has the DNA TGTGCCAGCAGCTCACCCGGGACTAGCTCCTACGAGCAGTACTTC.

This sequence joins TRBV10-3 and TRBJ2-1; TRBD2 aligns across 9 bases. The CDR3 has 15 amino acids. The junction had 8 bases not matched to a gene; V was cut back by 4 bases and J by 7 bases. Germline V gives CDR1 ENHRY, CDR2 SYGVKD. CDR3 in amino acids: CAISVGREGENEQFF. CDR3 DNA: TGTGCCATCAGTGTGGGGCGGGAGGGGGAGAATGAGCAGTTCTTC.

This chain connects TRBV11-3 to TRBJ2-5; 7 nucleotides line up with TRBD2. Germline V gene data show CDR1 as SGHNT and CDR2 as YENEEA. V dropped 9 bases and J dropped 2; count of bases not matched to a gene: 12. CDR3 length: 15 residues. The CDR3 is CASRSWRGGQETQYF. The DNA of the CDR3 is TGTGCCAGTCGATCCTGGCGCGGGGGACAAGAGACCCAGTACTTC.

The chain recombines TRBV4-2 with TRBJ2-7, with 10 nucleotides matching TRBD2. The CDR3 runs to 16 residues. Losses at the gene ends were 0 bases for V and 2 bases for J; bases not matched to a gene: 4. The germline CDR1 and CDR2 sequences are LGHNA and YNFKEQ. The CDR3 sequence: CASSQDLAGATYEQYF. CDR3 in DNA: TGTGCCAGCAGCCAAGATCTAGCGGGGGCTACCTACGAGCAGTACTTC.

V and J are TRBV9 and TRBJ2-7; TRBD2 is a possible D gene (6 bases). Trimming pared 3 bases from V and 6 bases from J, leaving 10 bases between. The CDR3 covers 12 residues. Germline CDR1 is SGDLS and CDR2 is YYNGEE. CDR3 region: CASSGLAREQYF. CDR3 in DNA: TGTGCCAGCAGCGGGCTAGCGCGCGAGCAGTACTTC.

This clone was picked up one time. The junction departs from the called germline gene at one end, perhaps through a read error. This chain connects TRBV7-9 to TRBJ2-1; 9 positions agree with TRBD1. The CDR3 length is 15 residues. CDR1 SEHNR and CDR2 FQNEAQ come from the germline V gene (reference sequence). The CDR3 loop reads CASSLYLEGGQGFIF. The CDR3 DNA reads TGTGCCAGCAGCTTATATCTCGAAGGGGGACAGGGTTTTATCTTC.

This rearrangement joins TRBV6-5 to TRBJ1-5; D is ambiguous. CDR3 length equals 13 residues. CDR1 is MNHEY and CDR2 is SVGAGI in the germline V gene. V lost 4 bases, J lost 6 bases, and 10 bases lay in between. The CDR3 here is CASSWAGGQPQHF. The CDR3 DNA sequence: TGTGCCAGCAGTTGGGCAGGAGGTCAGCCCCAGCATTTT.

The V call is TRBV4-3, the J call TRBJ2-7, with a weak D call TRBD2 (5 bases). CDR3 length equals 16 residues. Trimming removed 0 bases from V and 5 bases from J, with 17 bases in between. Germline CDR1 and CDR2: LGHNA and YSLEER. The CDR3 coding sequence is TGCGCCAGCAGCCAAGATTTGCGCGAGGGATCGGACGAGCAGTACTTC. It specifies CASSQDLREGSDEQYF.

The table lists this clone with a count of one. The chain uses TRBV7-2 and TRBJ2-7; TRBD2 matches at 13 bases. Germline V lookup: CDR1 SGHTA, CDR2 FQGNSA. Germline trimming cut 5 bases from V and 5 bases from J; bases unmatched to any gene: 9. This CDR3 spans 16 amino acids. For the CDR3, the DNA is TGTGCCAGCAGCGCAATACTAGCGGGAGGGCCCAACGAGCAGTACTTC. This gives the protein CASSAILAGGPNEQYF.